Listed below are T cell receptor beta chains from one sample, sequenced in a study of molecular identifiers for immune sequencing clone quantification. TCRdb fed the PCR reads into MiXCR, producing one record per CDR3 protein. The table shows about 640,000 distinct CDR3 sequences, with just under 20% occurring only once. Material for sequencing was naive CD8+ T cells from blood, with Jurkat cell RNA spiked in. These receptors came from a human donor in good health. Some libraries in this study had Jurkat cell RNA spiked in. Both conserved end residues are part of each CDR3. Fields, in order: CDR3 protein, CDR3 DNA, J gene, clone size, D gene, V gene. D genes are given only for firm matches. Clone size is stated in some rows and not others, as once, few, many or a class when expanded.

CDR3aa: CSVERGSYEQYF; CDR3nt: TGCAGCGTTGAACGGGGTTCCTACGAGCAGTACTTC; j_gene: TRBJ2-7; abundance: many; d_gene: NA; v_gene: TRBV29-1
CDR3aa: CASSPGQGANYGYTF; CDR3nt: TGTGCCAGCAGTCCCGGACAGGGAGCTAACTATGGCTACACCTTC; j_gene: TRBJ1-2; abundance: many; d_gene: TRBD1; v_gene: TRBV27
CDR3aa: CASSVDNTEAFF; CDR3nt: TGTGCCAGCAGCGTAGATAACACTGAAGCTTTCTTT; j_gene: TRBJ1-1; abundance: many; d_gene: NA; v_gene: TRBV7-9
CDR3aa: CASSPGVEETQYF; CDR3nt: TGTGCCAGCAGCCCAGGGGTGGAGGAGACCCAGTACTTC; j_gene: TRBJ2-5; abundance: few; d_gene: NA; v_gene: TRBV7-9
CDR3aa: CASSLEGQAYAWYEQYF; CDR3nt: TGTGCCAGCAGCTTAGAGGGACAGGCGTACGCCTGGTACGAGCAGTACTTC; j_gene: TRBJ2-7; abundance: many; d_gene: TRBD1; v_gene: TRBV7-2
CDR3aa: CAITAAGTGSYEQYF; CDR3nt: TGTGCCATCACTGCAGCGGGGACGGGTTCCTACGAGCAGTACTTC; j_gene: TRBJ2-7; abundance: NA; d_gene: TRBD2; v_gene: TRBV10-3
CDR3aa: CASSFGGGPGTDTQYF; CDR3nt: TGTGCCAGCAGTTTCGGGGGGGGGCCTGGCACAGATACGCAGTATTTT; j_gene: TRBJ2-3; abundance: many; d_gene: TRBD2; v_gene: TRBV12-3/TRBV12-4
CDR3aa: CSVGAGDIYEQYF; CDR3nt: TGCAGCGTGGGGGCAGGGGATATCTACGAGCAGTACTTC; j_gene: TRBJ2-7; abundance: many; d_gene: NA; v_gene: TRBV29-1
CDR3aa: CASISGGDSGANVLTF; CDR3nt: TGTGCCAGCATCTCCGGAGGGGATTCTGGGGCCAACGTCCTGACTTTC; j_gene: TRBJ2-6; abundance: many; d_gene: NA; v_gene: TRBV4-2
CDR3aa: CASSQDTFPSGITDTQYF; CDR3nt: TGCGCCAGCAGCCAAGATACGTTTCCTAGCGGGATCACAGATACGCAGTATTTT; j_gene: TRBJ2-3; abundance: many; d_gene: TRBD2; v_gene: TRBV4-3
CDR3aa: CASSLAGERDTQYF; CDR3nt: TGTGCCAGCAGCTTAGCTGGGGAACGAGATACGCAGTATTTT; j_gene: TRBJ2-3; abundance: NA; d_gene: NA; v_gene: TRBV7-6
CDR3aa: CASSQDPGQETQYF; CDR3nt: TGCGCCAGCAGCCAAGATCCGGGCCAAGAGACCCAGTACTTC; j_gene: TRBJ2-5; abundance: many; d_gene: NA; v_gene: TRBV4-1
CDR3aa: CASSLIAGETQYF; CDR3nt: TGTGCCAGCAGTCTGATAGCGGGCGAGACCCAGTACTTC; j_gene: TRBJ2-5; abundance: few; d_gene: TRBD2; v_gene: TRBV12-3/TRBV12-4
CDR3aa: CASSVTYQETQYF; CDR3nt: TGTGCCAGCAGCGTTACTTACCAAGAGACCCAGTACTTC; j_gene: TRBJ2-5; abundance: many; d_gene: NA; v_gene: TRBV2
CDR3aa: CASSQDAGIFVGQPQHF; CDR3nt: TGCGCCAGCAGCCAAGATGCCGGGATCTTTGTGGGTCAGCCCCAGCATTTT; j_gene: TRBJ1-5; abundance: many; d_gene: NA; v_gene: TRBV4-1
CDR3aa: CAWGDLAGEGDTQYF; CDR3nt: TGTGCCTGGGGGGACCTAGCGGGAGAAGGAGATACGCAGTATTTT; j_gene: TRBJ2-3; abundance: NA; d_gene: TRBD2; v_gene: TRBV30
CDR3aa: CAWSPKFYEQYF; CDR3nt: TGTGCCTGGAGCCCTAAGTTCTACGAGCAGTACTTC; j_gene: TRBJ2-7; abundance: NA; d_gene: NA; v_gene: TRBV30